Following are 9 T cell receptor beta chains from one sample sequenced in a study of shared T cell receptors in the human thymus. Repertoires were generated with immunoSEQ multiplex PCR, while TCRdb's copy carries only in-frame clones and drops some. The table includes hundreds of thousands of clones, more than 75% detected once. The same sample was also studied in work on human thymus T cells.

The sample taken for sequencing was thymocytes. Every receptor here comes from a boy in the first two years of life with a congenital heart defect.

The sample holds one count of this clone. The rearrangement links TRBV6-6 to TRBJ1-2, with 7 nucleotides matching TRBD1. The J segment lost 7 bases and the V segment lost 2 bases, leaving 10 bases of the junction unmatched. The CDR3 is 15 amino acids. In germline, CDR1 is MNHNY, CDR2 SVGAGI (reference sequence). The CDR3 DNA is TGTGCCAGCAGTTACCCGTGGGACAGTGCGGCTGGCTACACCTTC. Translation: CASSYPWDSAAGYTF.

In DNA, the CDR3 is TGTGCCAGCAGAACAGGGGTTCAGCCCCAGCATTTT. It translates to CASRTGVQPQHF. V and J are TRBV28 and TRBJ1-5, with TRBD1 matching over 7 bases. The trim removed 6 bases at V and 6 bases at J, leaving 2 bases unmatched. The CDR3 extends over 12 amino acids. Germline V CDR1 and CDR2: MDHEN, SYDVKM.

With respect to this clone: Germline is not matched at one junction end, which may reflect a read error. Other DNA sequences from this sample encode an identical CDR3 as well. The chain is built from TRBV7-6 and TRBJ1-2; TRBD1 matches 8 bases. The germline gives CDR1 SGHVS, CDR2 FNYEAQ. The CDR3 is 15 residues long. The DNA for the CDR3 is TGTGCTAGCAGCTGGGCTGCCGGGACAGGCTATGGCTACACCTTC. Translated: CASSWAAGTGYGYTF.

V usage is TRBV27 and J usage is TRBJ2-1, with TRBD2 identical over 11 bases. After removal of 2 bases from V and 6 bases from J, the junction contained 0 bases not matched to a gene. Looked up from germline, CDR1 is MNHEY and CDR2 is SMNVEV (reference sequence). CDR3 size: 14 residues. The CDR3 DNA reads as TGTGCCAGCAGTTTACTAGCGGGAGGCAATGAGCAGTTCTTC. Translated, it gives CASSLLAGGNEQFF.

The rearrangement uses TRBV27 and TRBJ2-1; possible D gene TRBD1, 7 bases. Trimming took 4 bases from V and 1 from J, leaving 14 bases between them. This CDR3 comprises 16 residues. The germline V gene encodes CDR1 MNHEY and CDR2 SMNVEV (reference sequence). The CDR3 coding sequence is TGTGCCAGCAGTTCCTCAGGGGGGAGGTCCTACAATGAGCAGTTCTTC. Protein sequence: CASSSSGGRSYNEQFF.

This sequence joins TRBV29-1 and TRBJ2-1, with 12 nucleotides matching TRBD2. This CDR3 comprises 15 residues. Germline CDR1 and CDR2: SQVTM and ANQGSEA. With V trimmed by 3 bases and J by 9 bases, 9 bases remained unmatched. DNA for the CDR3: TGCAGCGTTGAGGGACTAGCGGGTGGGGTCGGTGAGCAGTTCTTC. Translated, it gives CSVEGLAGGVGEQFF.

Only one count was recorded for this clone. This sequence joins TRBV30 and TRBJ2-1, with D possibly being TRBD1 (5 bases). Trimming shortened V by 7 bases and J by 10 bases, and 23 bases separated the two germline ends. Germline loops: CDR1 GTSNPN, CDR2 SVGIG (reference sequence). The length of the CDR3 is 14 residues. CDR3 bases: TGTGCCTCTAAAGTTGGGAAAGAAAAGGGGGAGCAGTTCTTC. Amino acids: CASKVGKEKGEQFF.

CDR3 sequence reads: CASSLGTSGLSYEQYF. CDR3 sequence (DNA): TGTGCCAGCAGTTTGGGGACTAGCGGACTCTCCTACGAGCAGTACTTC. This chain joins TRBV27 and TRBJ2-7, with TRBD2 matching over 11 bases. Unmatched junction bases numbered 4, after V lost 3 bases and J lost 0 bases. This CDR3 contains 16 residues. Germline CDR1 is MNHEY and CDR2 is SMNVEV (reference sequence).

The gene calls are TRBV4-3 and TRBJ2-1; D possibly corresponds to TRBD2 (6 bases). V was shortened by 0 bases and J by 12 bases, with 15 bases between the two germline ends. This CDR3 has 14 amino acids. Germline-derived CDR1 and CDR2 are LGHNA and YSLEER. The CDR3 loop reads CASSQEGRERGQFF. Written as DNA, the CDR3 is TGCGCCAGCAGCCAAGAAGGTCGGGAGAGAGGGCAGTTCTTC.